This passage covers 25 T cell receptor beta chains from one sample sequenced in a study of monozygotic twins with inflammatory bowel disease. TCRdb re-called the 5' RACE reads, yielding one record per CDR3 amino acid sequence without DNA. This sample's table has 140,000 to 150,000 distinct CDR3 sequences. The sample consisted of blood. Receptors were obtained from a human donor with ulcerative colitis or Crohn's disease, or a healthy co-twin of an affected twin (not recorded which).

This chain connects TRBV20-1 to TRBJ1-6; TCRdb's D call of TRBD1 is untestable without DNA. The CDR3 is made up of 14 amino acids. CDR1 and CDR2 (germline): DFQATT, SNEGSKA (reference sequence). CDR3 protein: CSAKPGQGTSPLHF.

The rearrangement links TRBV30 to TRBJ2-2. This CDR3 is 13 amino acids long. CDR1 is GTSNPN and CDR2 is SVGIG in the germline V gene (reference sequence). The CDR3 reads CAWSVQSTGELFF.

The chain carries TRBV5-1 and TRBJ1-1. The CDR3 extends over 14 amino acids. Looked up from germline, CDR1 is SGHRS and CDR2 is YFSETQ. CDR3 in amino acids: CASSLEGTNTEAFF.

V and J are TRBV5-1 and TRBJ2-1; TCRdb reports TRBD1, a call that lacks DNA to check it against. Germline V gene data show CDR1 as SGHRS and CDR2 as YFSETQ. The CDR3 has 16 residues. CDR3 sequence: CASSLAGDTQYNEQFF.

The chain recombines TRBV12-3 or TRBV12-4 with TRBJ2-7; as DNA is missing, the TRBD1 call by TCRdb cannot be tested. This CDR3 region has 13 residues. The CDR3 loop is CASSLTGINEQYF.

The chain joins TRBV18 to TRBJ2-7; the TCRdb call, TRBD1, lacks DNA for checking. CDR3 size: 15 residues. Germline V gene data show CDR1 as KGHSH and CDR2 as LQKENI. The CDR3 is CASSPTRQGAYEQYF.

This sequence joins TRBV7-6 and TRBJ2-1; TCRdb selects TRBD2, and the lack of DNA leaves this call unchecked. The CDR3 is made up of 16 amino acids. The germline CDR1 and CDR2 sequences are SGHVS and FNYEAQ. CDR3 amino acids: CASSLEASGAYNEQFF.

This sequence joins TRBV27 and TRBJ2-5; TCRdb indicates TRBD1, and absent DNA this call remains unverified. Germline CDR1 and CDR2: MNHEY and SMNVEV (reference sequence). This CDR3 region has 16 residues. The CDR3 protein is CASSLSRQGLQETQYF.

The rearrangement uses TRBV27 and TRBJ1-6. The CDR3 covers 17 residues. The V gene's germline CDR1 is MNHEY and CDR2 SMNVEV (reference sequence). The CDR3 loop reads CASSLRGTGVSNSPLHF.

The chain's CDR3 is CASSFREGEIQYF. This chain connects TRBV5-1 to TRBJ2-4; without DNA, the TCRdb call of TRBD1 cannot be checked. The CDR3 covers 13 residues. Per the germline V gene, CDR1 is SGHRS and CDR2 is YFSETQ. The full variable domain, completed using reference TRBV5-1 and TRBJ2-4, is KAGVTQTPRYLIKTRGQQVTLSCSPISGHRSVSWYQQTPGQGLQFLFEYFSETQRNKGNFPGRFSGRQFSNSRSEMNVSTLELGDSALYLCASSFREGEIQYFGAGTRLSVL.

The chain employs TRBV5-1 and TRBJ1-5; TCRdb reports TRBD1, a call that lacks DNA to check it against. In germline, CDR1 is SGHRS, CDR2 YFSETQ. The length of the CDR3 is 15 residues. CDR3: CASSLGTYSNQPQHF.

The chain joins TRBV27 to TRBJ2-7; TCRdb proposes TRBD1, but this gene call is untestable without DNA. The CDR3 has 14 residues. Germline CDR1 and CDR2: MNHEY and SMNVEV (reference sequence). This chain's CDR3 is CASSLYRGGYEQYF.

This chain joins TRBV10-2 and TRBJ2-7; absent DNA, TCRdb's TRBD2 call cannot be checked. Germline CDR1 WSHSY, CDR2 SAAADI. The CDR3 covers 14 residues. CDR3 sequence reads: CASTPAGLGYEQYF.

This chain joins TRBV7-9 and TRBJ1-1; the TCRdb call, TRBD1, lacks DNA for checking. CDR1 and CDR2 (germline): SEHNR, FQNEAQ (reference sequence). There are 16 residues in the CDR3. The CDR3 is CASSNGDSPMNTEAFF.

The chain uses TRBV5-1 and TRBJ2-1; there is no DNA to check the TCRdb D call of TRBD2. The CDR3 length is 20 residues. Germline values: CDR1 SGHRS, CDR2 YFSETQ. CDR3 sequence reads: CASSLRVLAGGPLAYNEQFF. Complete variable domain (other parts from reference TRBV5-1 and TRBJ2-1): KAGVTQTPRYLIKTRGQQVTLSCSPISGHRSVSWYQQTPGQGLQFLFEYFSETQRNKGNFPGRFSGRQFSNSRSEMNVSTLELGDSALYLCASSLRVLAGGPLAYNEQFFGPGTRLTVL.

V gene TRBV7-6 combines with J gene TRBJ2-3; without DNA, the TCRdb call of TRBD2 cannot be checked. Germline lookup yields CDR1 SGHVS and CDR2 FNYEAQ. This CDR3 is built from 16 residues. CDR3 amino acids: CASSRTDLAGTDTQYF. The full variable domain, its missing parts supplied by reference TRBV7-6 and TRBJ2-3, is GAGVSQSPRYKVTKRGQDVALRCDPISGHVSLYWYRQALGQGPEFLTYFNYEAQQDKSGLPNDRFSAERPEGSISTLTIQRTEQRDSAMYRCASSRTDLAGTDTQYFGPGTRLTVL.

CDR3 sequence reads: CASSLDGQKGAYEQYF. The chain uses TRBV5-1 and TRBJ2-7; TCRdb selects TRBD1, and the lack of DNA leaves this call unchecked. Per the germline V gene, CDR1 is SGHRS and CDR2 is YFSETQ. CDR3 size: 16 residues.

The CDR3 loop is CSVATPLATEAFF. V gene TRBV29-1 combines with J gene TRBJ1-1; TCRdb names TRBD1, which stays unverified in the absence of DNA. CDR3 size: 13 residues. Looked up from germline, CDR1 is SQVTM and CDR2 is ANQGSEA.

The chain is built from TRBV30 and TRBJ2-7; TCRdb gives TRBD1 as the D gene, but with no DNA this cannot be confirmed. This CDR3 has 13 amino acids. Germline lookup yields CDR1 GTSNPN and CDR2 SVGIG (reference sequence). CDR3 protein: CAWSPGGTYEQYF.

The chain has TRBV7-2 and TRBJ2-1; TCRdb indicates TRBD1, and absent DNA this call remains unverified. Germline V gene data show CDR1 as SGHTA and CDR2 as FQGNSA. CDR3 length: 16 residues. The CDR3 spells CASSLATGGSYNEQFF. The whole variable domain, remainder taken from reference TRBV7-2 and TRBJ2-1, is GAGVSQSPSNKVTEKGKDVELRCDPISGHTALYWYRQSLGQGLEFLIYFQGNSAPDKSGLPSDRFSAERTGGSVSTLTIQRTQQEDSAVYLCASSLATGGSYNEQFFGPGTRLTVL.

The chain joins TRBV5-6 to TRBJ2-3; there is no DNA to check the TCRdb D call of TRBD2. The CDR3 is 13 amino acids. From germline, CDR1 is SGHDT and CDR2 YYEEEE. CDR3 amino acids: CASTLEGRGRQYF.

The chain recombines TRBV5-4 with TRBJ1-2; TCRdb lists TRBD1, though no DNA is available to test this call. This CDR3 region has 18 residues. The germline gives CDR1 SGHNT, CDR2 YYREEE (reference sequence). The CDR3 sequence: CASSLVRRDRKSNYGYTF.

V is TRBV9 and J is TRBJ2-1; TCRdb picks TRBD1, but there is no DNA to check that call. The germline CDR1 and CDR2 sequences are SGDLS and YYNGEE. The CDR3 totals 16 residues. CDR3 sequence: CASSVADRGGYNEQFF. The full variable domain, its missing parts supplied by reference TRBV9 and TRBJ2-1, is DSGVTQTPKHLITATGQRVTLRCSPRSGDLSVYWYQQSLDQGLQFLIQYYNGEERAKGNILERFSAQQFPDLHSELNLSSLELGDSALYFCASSVADRGGYNEQFFGPGTRLTVL.

The chain links TRBV6-1 to TRBJ2-7; as DNA is missing, the TRBD1 call by TCRdb cannot be tested. CDR1 is MNHNS, CDR2 SASEGT, per germline. The CDR3 covers 16 residues. CDR3 sequence: CASSETPGQGTHEQYF.

The chain links TRBV5-1 to TRBJ2-2; TCRdb's D call, TRBD1, is unchecked because there is no DNA. The CDR3 is 19 residues long. Germline V gene lookup returns CDR1 SGHRS and CDR2 YFSETQ. CDR3: CASSQPPDRALAYTGELFF.